This TCR beta chain was captured by sequencing in a study of CD8 T cells in ankylosing spondylitis. Regarding this clonotype: Its antigen is undetermined.

TCRdb reprocessed the 5' RACE reads with MiXCR, giving one entry per CDR3 protein. The sample includes about 89,000 distinct CDR3 sequences, roughly 27% of them seen just once. Study-wide results and caveats: In ankylosing spondylitis blood, a motif of several highly homologous TCR beta variants appeared characteristic. From matched ankylosing spondylitis synovial fluid, disease-linked clones were reportedly recovered at significantly enriched levels.

This sequence originates from a male donor with ankylosing spondylitis or in good health (not recorded which). Sequencing was carried out using blood, either unsorted or a sorted T cell fraction (not recorded which).

The CDR3: CSANSGFGTDTQYF. CDR3 bases: TGCAGCGCAAATAGTGGGTTTGGGACAGATACGCAGTATTTT. The chain has TRBV29-1 and TRBJ2-3, with D hard to call. CDR1 and CDR2 (germline): SQVTM, ANQGSEA. There are 14 residues in the CDR3. Trimming pared 7 bases from V and 3 bases from J, leaving 17 bases between.